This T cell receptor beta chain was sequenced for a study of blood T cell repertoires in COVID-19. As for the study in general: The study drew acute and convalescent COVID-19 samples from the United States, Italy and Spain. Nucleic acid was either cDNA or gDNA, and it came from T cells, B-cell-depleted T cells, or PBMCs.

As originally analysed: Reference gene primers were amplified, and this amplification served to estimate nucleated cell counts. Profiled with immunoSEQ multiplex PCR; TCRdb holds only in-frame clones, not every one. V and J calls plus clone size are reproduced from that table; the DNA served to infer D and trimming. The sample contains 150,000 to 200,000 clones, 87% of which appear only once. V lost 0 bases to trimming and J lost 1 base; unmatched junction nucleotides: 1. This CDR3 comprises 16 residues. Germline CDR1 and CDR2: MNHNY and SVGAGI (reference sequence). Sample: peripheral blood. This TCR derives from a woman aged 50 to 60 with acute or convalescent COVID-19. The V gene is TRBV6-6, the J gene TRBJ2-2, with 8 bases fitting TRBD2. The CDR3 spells CASSYSGLENTGELFF. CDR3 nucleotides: TGTGCCAGCAGTTACTCGGGACTAGAGAACACCGGGGAGCTGTTTTTT.